The present entry profiles one T cell receptor (beta chain) with its context. Data came from immunoSEQ multiplex PCR; TCRdb stores just in-frame clones and leaves some out. The sample has nearly 25,000 clones, approximately 80% seen once. This entry belongs to a study of OX40 agonist ivuxolimab in advanced cancers. In the study overall: Patients were infused with ivuxolimab every 2 weeks at 0.01 to 10 mg/kg.

The clonotype comes from an adult with an advanced solid tumor such as melanoma, head and neck, liver or kidney cancer. Here the sequenced sample was CD4+ or CD8+ T cells sorted from blood, taken in a trial of the OX40 agonist ivuxolimab.

CDR3 sequence: CVASWGVSYGYTF. As DNA, the CDR3 is TGTGTTGCTTCTTGGGGAGTCAGCTATGGCTACACCTTC. This rearrangement joins TRBV30 to TRBJ1-2; D not certain. The CDR3 consists of 13 residues. Germline loops: CDR1 GTSNPN, CDR2 SVGIG (reference sequence).